The 22 T cell receptor beta chains listed next were all sequenced from one sample in a study of blood T cell repertoires in COVID-19. TCRdb's copy holds only in-frame clones and misses some; the assay was immunoSEQ multiplex PCR. The sample consists of hundreds of thousands of clones, 82% of them appearing once. The sequencing input was peripheral blood. These receptor sequences come from a woman of 80 years or more with acute or convalescent COVID-19.

This clone is a singleton in its sample. CDR3 protein: CASSPREGFYNEQFF. The CDR3 coding sequence is TGTGCCAGCAGCCCCCGGGAGGGATTCTACAATGAGCAGTTCTTC. This sequence joins TRBV5-5 and TRBJ2-1, with 8 bases that match TRBD2. Germline loops: CDR1 SGHKS, CDR2 YYEKEE (reference sequence). This CDR3 has 15 amino acids. Trimming at V came to 4 bases and at J to 3 bases, leaving 6 bases not matched to a gene.

The rearrangement uses TRBV10-3 and TRBJ1-4, with 7 bases that match TRBD1. CDR1 is ENHRY and CDR2 is SYGVKD in the germline V gene. V lost 10 bases, J lost 6 bases, and 8 bases stayed unmatched. The length of the CDR3 is 13 residues. The CDR3 is CATQQGGDEKLFF. The DNA for the CDR3 is TGTGCCACCCAGCAGGGGGGCGATGAAAAACTGTTTTTT.

V and J are TRBV7-2 and TRBJ2-7; 10 positions agree with TRBD1. V lost 3 bases, J lost 3 bases, and 5 bases stayed unmatched. The CDR3 has 15 amino acids. Germline V gives CDR1 SGHTA, CDR2 FQGNSA. CDR3 sequence reads: CASSLDRGKFYEQYF. The CDR3 DNA follows: TGTGCCAGCAGCTTGGACAGGGGGAAATTCTACGAGCAGTACTTC.

The chain has TRBV6-1 and TRBJ1-2; TRBD1 matches 9 bases. J lost 5 bases, V lost 2 bases, and 6 bases had no gene match. CDR3 length: 15 residues. Looked up from germline, CDR1 is MNHNS and CDR2 is SASEGT. The CDR3 nucleotides are TGTGCCAGCAGTGAACGACAGGGGGGAGAATATGGCTACACCTTC. As protein: CASSERQGGEYGYTF.

V usage is TRBV7-2 and J usage is TRBJ1-1; D gene ambiguous. CDR3 length: 13 residues. Trimming shortened V by 3 bases and J by 8 bases, and 13 bases separated the two germline ends. Germline V gene sequence: CDR1 SGHTA, CDR2 FQGNSA. CDR3 bases: TGTGCCAGCAGCTTTACTATCGGACTGGAAGCTTTCTTT. It encodes CASSFTIGLEAFF. Full variable domain (rest looked up from reference TRBV7-2 and TRBJ1-1): GAGVSQSPSNKVTEKGKDVELRCDPISGHTALYWYRQSLGQGLEFLIYFQGNSAPDKSGLPSDRFSAERTGGSVSTLTIQRTQQEDSAVYLCASSFTIGLEAFFGQGTRLTVV.

The J gene is TRBJ1-2, the V gene TRBV9; a weak D match, TRBD1 (6 bases). Between the trimmed V and J ends, which lost 0 bases and 5 bases, there was a span of 14 bases. The germline V gene encodes CDR1 SGDLS and CDR2 YYNGEE. CDR3 length: 15 amino acids. The CDR3 is CASSVESGAAYGYTF. For the CDR3, the DNA is TGTGCCAGCAGCGTAGAATCAGGGGCTGCGTATGGCTACACCTTC.

This clone was picked up a small number of times. This chain uses TRBV3-1 (or the pseudogene TRBV3-2) with TRBJ2-7; 9 bases are a match to TRBD1. V dropped 6 bases and J dropped 0; count of bases not matched to a gene: 0. The CDR3 is 13 residues long. Per the germline V gene, CDR1 is LGHDT and CDR2 is YNNKEL (reference sequence). CDR3 DNA sequence: TGTGCCAGCAGGGGACAGGGCTCCTACGAGCAGTACTTC. It codes for CASRGQGSYEQYF.

The chain links TRBV27 to TRBJ2-1, with unresolved D. Trimming cost V 2 bases and J 5 bases, with 13 bases left between them. This CDR3 has 15 residues. The germline gives CDR1 MNHEY, CDR2 SMNVEV (reference sequence). Here the CDR3 reads CASSLRSAANNEQFF. CDR3 DNA sequence: TGTGCCAGCAGTTTAAGGTCGGCGGCAAACAATGAGCAGTTCTTC.

CDR3 nucleotides: TGTGCCAGCAGTGTCCACAGGACATTAGCTTCCGGGGAGCTGTTTTTT. It translates to CASSVHRTLASGELFF. The rearrangement joins TRBV2 to TRBJ2-2, with D possibly matching TRBD1 (5 bases). The V and J ends lost 4 bases and 6 bases respectively, with 18 bases between them. The CDR3 extends over 16 amino acids. In germline, CDR1 is SNHLY, CDR2 FYNNEI.

The CDR3 protein is CASRADGEAFF. The CDR3 DNA reads as TGTGCCAGCCGAGCGGACGGTGAAGCTTTCTTT. This sequence joins TRBV19 and TRBJ1-1; D gene unclear. Germline-derived CDR1 and CDR2 are LNHDA and SQIVND (reference sequence). This CDR3 has 11 residues. The ends were cut back, 9 bases at V and 7 bases at J, with 12 bases in the middle.

J is TRBJ1-1 and V is TRBV7-2; maybe TRBD1 (5 bases). CDR3 size: 15 residues. CDR1 is SGHTA and CDR2 is FQGNSA in the germline V gene. The V gene lost 6 bases and the J gene lost 11 bases, with 25 bases spanning the gap. CDR3 bases: TGTGCCAGCAGGTCCGGGGGGAGGAACGGCGATCGCGCTTTCTTT. Protein sequence: CASRSGGRNGDRAFF.

This rearrangement joins TRBV18 to TRBJ1-5, with D tentatively TRBD1 (5 bases). Germline CDR1 reads KGHSH; CDR2 reads LQKENI. The CDR3 consists of 16 residues. V gave up 3 bases and J gave up 1 base, with 13 bases separating them. In nucleotides, the CDR3 is TGTGCCAGCTCACCTGGGGGGGTTACGAGCAATCAGCCCCAGCATTTT. This gives the protein CASSPGGVTSNQPQHF.

This clone was picked up a small number of times. The chain has TRBV28 and TRBJ1-5; D gene ambiguous. V was shortened by 8 bases and J by 6 bases, with 17 bases between the two germline ends. CDR1 and CDR2 from the germline V gene are MDHEN and SYDVKM. CDR3 size: 14 residues. The CDR3 nucleotides are TGTGCCAGCGGCGGTGGAAGCTCCGGTCAGCCCCAGCATTTT. As protein: CASGGGSSGQPQHF. The full variable domain, completed using reference TRBV28 and TRBJ1-5, is DVKVTQSSRYLVKRTGEKVFLECVQDMDHENMFWYRQDPGLGLRLIYFSYDVKMKEKGDIPEGYSVSREKKERFSLILESASTNQTSMYLCASGGGSSGQPQHFGDGTRLSIL.

This chain's CDR3 is CAWRGQGSNQPQHF. The CDR3 DNA follows: TGTGCCTGGAGGGGACAGGGGAGCAATCAGCCCCAGCATTTT. V usage is TRBV30 and J usage is TRBJ1-5; 10 positions match TRBD1. The CDR3 spans 14 residues. Germline CDR1 and CDR2: GTSNPN and SVGIG (reference sequence). V gave up 3 bases and J gave up 1 base; unmatched junction bases: 0.

The rearrangement joins TRBV2 to TRBJ1-2; no definite D call. Germline V gives CDR1 SNHLY, CDR2 FYNNEI. Trimming took 6 bases from V and 8 from J, leaving 16 bases between them. The CDR3 sequence is 13 residues long. CDR3 DNA: TGTGCCAGCAGCGGGGTTAAGGCTTACGGCTACACCTTC. This gives the protein CASSGVKAYGYTF.

The sample holds a few counts of this clone. This chain connects TRBV4-2 to TRBJ1-2, with D unresolved. The ends were cut back, 0 bases at V and 1 base at J, with 9 bases in the middle. Germline V lookup: CDR1 LGHNA, CDR2 YNFKEQ. The CDR3 covers 15 residues. The DNA for the CDR3 is TGTGCCAGCAGCCAAGATTTCTCAGTTAACTATGGCTACACCTTC. Translation: CASSQDFSVNYGYTF.

The rearrangement uses TRBV7-2 and TRBJ2-3; possible D gene TRBD2, 7 bases. The CDR3 has 18 amino acids. V lost 5 bases, J lost 6 bases, and 27 bases lay in between. Per germline, CDR1 SGHTA and CDR2 FQGNSA. The CDR3, as DNA: TGTGCCAGCAGCCCCGGGCCCGGGGGCGGGGGAAGTGGGGATACGCAGTATTTT. Its protein is CASSPGPGGGGSGDTQYF.

The rearrangement uses TRBV4-3 and TRBJ2-3; D is uncertain. Germline loops: CDR1 LGHNA, CDR2 YSLEER. Trimming took off 0 bases at V and 1 base at J, with 11 bases between the two ends. The CDR3 runs 16 residues. The CDR3 reads CASSQEGRSGTDTQYF. The DNA for the CDR3 is TGCGCCAGCAGCCAAGAAGGAAGAAGCGGCACAGATACGCAGTATTTT.

The rearrangement uses TRBV19 and TRBJ1-2; weak D call: TRBD1 (6 bases). CDR1 and CDR2 (germline): LNHDA, SQIVND (reference sequence). V lost 5 bases to trimming and J lost 4 bases, with 17 bases between them. This CDR3 is 15 amino acids long. This CDR3 reads CASSEQGPGGYGYTF. Written as DNA, the CDR3 is TGTGCCAGTAGTGAACAGGGCCCGGGGGGCTATGGCTACACCTTC.

V gene TRBV19 combines with J gene TRBJ1-1; D possibly corresponds to TRBD1 (5 bases). Trimming removed 6 bases from V and 2 bases from J, with 13 bases in between. Per the germline V gene, CDR1 is LNHDA and CDR2 is SQIVND (reference sequence). The CDR3 loop spans 14 amino acids. The CDR3 nucleotides are TGTGCCAGTAGCACCCAGACAGTTAACACTGAAGCTTTCTTT. It is translated as CASSTQTVNTEAFF.

This clone was seen just once. This chain's CDR3 is CASSVRAGVTDTQYF. DNA for the CDR3: TGTGCCAGCAGCGTACGAGCGGGGGTCACAGATACGCAGTATTTT. The chain uses TRBV9 and TRBJ2-3, with 8 bases lining up with TRBD2. Germline CDR1 reads SGDLS; CDR2 reads YYNGEE. The CDR3 runs to 15 residues. The V and J ends lost 1 base and 2 bases, in that order; junction bases with no gene match: 3.

This clone was seen a few times. The rearrangement joins TRBV28 to TRBJ1-2; 9 nucleotides align to TRBD1. V gave up 4 bases and J gave up 4 bases; unmatched junction bases: 16. Germline V CDR1 and CDR2: MDHEN, SYDVKM. The CDR3 is 18 residues long. The CDR3 nucleotides are TGTGCCAGCAGTTCAGATCCCCGACGACAGGGGGTTAGCTATGGCTACACCTTC. Protein product: CASSSDPRRQGVSYGYTF.